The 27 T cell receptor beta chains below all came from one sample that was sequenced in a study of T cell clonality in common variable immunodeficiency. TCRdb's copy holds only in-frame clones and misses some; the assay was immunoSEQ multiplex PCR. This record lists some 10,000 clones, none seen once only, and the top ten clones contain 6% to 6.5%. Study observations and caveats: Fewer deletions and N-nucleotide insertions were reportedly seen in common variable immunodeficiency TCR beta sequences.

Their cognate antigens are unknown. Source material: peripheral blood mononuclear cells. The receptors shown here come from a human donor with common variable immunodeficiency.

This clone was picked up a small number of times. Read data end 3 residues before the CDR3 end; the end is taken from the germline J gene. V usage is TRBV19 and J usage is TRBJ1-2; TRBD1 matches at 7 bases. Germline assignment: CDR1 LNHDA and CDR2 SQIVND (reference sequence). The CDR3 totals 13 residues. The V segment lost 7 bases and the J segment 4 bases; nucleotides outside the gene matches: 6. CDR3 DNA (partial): TGTGCCAGTACCTCCGACAGGGTCTATGGC. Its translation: CASTSDRVYG. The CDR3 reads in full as CASTSDRVYGYTF. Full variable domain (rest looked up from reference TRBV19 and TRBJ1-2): DGGITQSPKYLFRKEGQNVTLSCEQNLNHDAMYWYRQDPGQGLRLIYYSQIVNDFQKGDIAEGYSVSREKKESFPLTVTSAQKNPTAFYLCASTSDRVYGYTFGSGTRLTVV.

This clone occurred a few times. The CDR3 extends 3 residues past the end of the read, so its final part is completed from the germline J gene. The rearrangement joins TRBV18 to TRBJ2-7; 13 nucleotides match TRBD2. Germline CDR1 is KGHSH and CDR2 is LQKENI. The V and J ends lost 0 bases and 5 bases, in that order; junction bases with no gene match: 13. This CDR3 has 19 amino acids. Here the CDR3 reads CASSPPTGSTSGRKNEQYF. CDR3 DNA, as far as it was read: TGTGCCAGCTCACCACCGACGGGGTCGACTAGCGGGAGGAAGAACGAG.

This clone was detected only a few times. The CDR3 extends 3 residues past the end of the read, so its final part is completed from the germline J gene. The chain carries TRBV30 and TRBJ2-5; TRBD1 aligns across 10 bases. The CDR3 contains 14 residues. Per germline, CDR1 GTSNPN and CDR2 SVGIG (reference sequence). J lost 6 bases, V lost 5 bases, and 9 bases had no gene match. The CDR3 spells CAWVGGQGGKTQYF. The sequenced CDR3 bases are TGTGCCTGGGTGGGAGGACAGGGGGGGAAGACC.

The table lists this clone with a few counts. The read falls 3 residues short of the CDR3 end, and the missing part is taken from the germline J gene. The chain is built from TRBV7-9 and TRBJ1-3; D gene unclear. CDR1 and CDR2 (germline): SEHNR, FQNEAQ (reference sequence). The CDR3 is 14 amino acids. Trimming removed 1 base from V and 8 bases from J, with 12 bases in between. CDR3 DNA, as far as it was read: TGTGCCAGCAGCTTAGGAGTCTCAGTCGACACC. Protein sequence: CASSLGVSVDT. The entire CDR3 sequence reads CASSLGVSVDTIYF.

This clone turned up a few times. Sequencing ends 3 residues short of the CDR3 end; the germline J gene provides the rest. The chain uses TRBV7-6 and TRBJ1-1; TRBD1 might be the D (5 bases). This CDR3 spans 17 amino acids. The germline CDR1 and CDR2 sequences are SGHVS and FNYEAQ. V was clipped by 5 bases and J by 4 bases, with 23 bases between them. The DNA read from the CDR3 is TGTGCCAGCAGCGGAGGAGACAGAAAAGTGGTGGGCACTGAA. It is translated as CASSGGDRKVVGTE. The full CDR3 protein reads CASSGGDRKVVGTEAFF. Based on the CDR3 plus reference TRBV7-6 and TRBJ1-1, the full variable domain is GAGVSQSPRYKVTKRGQDVALRCDPISGHVSLYWYRQALGQGPEFLTYFNYEAQQDKSGLPNDRFSAERPEGSISTLTIQRTEQRDSAMYRCASSGGDRKVVGTEAFFGQGTRLTVV.

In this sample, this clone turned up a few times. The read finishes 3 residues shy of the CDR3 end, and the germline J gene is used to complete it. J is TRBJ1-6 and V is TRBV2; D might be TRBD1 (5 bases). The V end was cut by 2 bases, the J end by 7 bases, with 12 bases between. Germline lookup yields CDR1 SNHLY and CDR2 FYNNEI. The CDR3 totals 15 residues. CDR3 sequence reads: CASSETSGRNSPLHF. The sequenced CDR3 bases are TGTGCCAGCAGTGAAACGTCAGGGAGGAATTCACCC. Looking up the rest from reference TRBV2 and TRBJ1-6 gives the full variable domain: EPEVTQTPSHQVTQMGQEVILRCVPISNHLYFYWYRQILGQKVEFLVSFYNNEISEKSEIFDDQFSVERPDGSNFTLKIRSTKLEDSAMYFCASSETSGRNSPLHFGNGTRLTVT.

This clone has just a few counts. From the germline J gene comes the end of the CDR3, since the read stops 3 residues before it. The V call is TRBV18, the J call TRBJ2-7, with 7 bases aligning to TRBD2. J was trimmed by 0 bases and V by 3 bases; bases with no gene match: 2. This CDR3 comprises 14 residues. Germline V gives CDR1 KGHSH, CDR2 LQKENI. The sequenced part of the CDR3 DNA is TGTGCCAGCTCACCGGGGGGGGGCTCCTACGAG. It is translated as CASSPGGGSYE. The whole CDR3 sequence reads CASSPGGGSYEQYF.

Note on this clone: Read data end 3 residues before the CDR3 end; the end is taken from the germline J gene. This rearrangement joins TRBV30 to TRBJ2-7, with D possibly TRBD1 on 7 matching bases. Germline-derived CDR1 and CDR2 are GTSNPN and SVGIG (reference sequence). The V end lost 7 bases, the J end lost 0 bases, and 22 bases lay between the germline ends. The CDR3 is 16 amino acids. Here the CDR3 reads CASTPTGRDSSYEQYF. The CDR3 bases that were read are TGTGCCTCCACCCCTACCGGGCGGGACAGCTCCTACGAG. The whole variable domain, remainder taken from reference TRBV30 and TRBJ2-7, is SQTIHQWPATLVQPVGSPLSLECTVEGTSNPNLYWYRQAAGRGLQLLFYSVGIGQISSEVPQNLSASRPQDRQFILSSKKLLLSDSGFYLCASTPTGRDSSYEQYFGPGTRLTVT.

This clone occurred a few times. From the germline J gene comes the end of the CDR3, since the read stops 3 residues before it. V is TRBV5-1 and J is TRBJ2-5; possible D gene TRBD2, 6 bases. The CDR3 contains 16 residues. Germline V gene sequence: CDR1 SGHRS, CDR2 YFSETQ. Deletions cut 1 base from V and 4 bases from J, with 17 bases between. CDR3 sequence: CASSLFGGTAPETQYF. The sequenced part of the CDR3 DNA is TGCGCCAGCAGCTTGTTTGGCGGGACTGCACCAGAGACC.

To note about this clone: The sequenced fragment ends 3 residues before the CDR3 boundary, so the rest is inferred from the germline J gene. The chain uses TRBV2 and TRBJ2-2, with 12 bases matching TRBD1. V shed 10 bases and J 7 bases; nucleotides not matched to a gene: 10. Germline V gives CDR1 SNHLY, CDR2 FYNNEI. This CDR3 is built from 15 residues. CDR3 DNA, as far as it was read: TGTGCCATGACCCCCGGGACAGGGGGCCTCGGGGAG. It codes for CAMTPGTGGLGE. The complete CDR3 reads CAMTPGTGGLGELFF. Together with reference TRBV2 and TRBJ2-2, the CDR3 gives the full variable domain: EPEVTQTPSHQVTQMGQEVILRCVPISNHLYFYWYRQILGQKVEFLVSFYNNEISEKSEIFDDQFSVERPDGSNFTLKIRSTKLEDSAMYFCAMTPGTGGLGELFFGEGSRLTVL.

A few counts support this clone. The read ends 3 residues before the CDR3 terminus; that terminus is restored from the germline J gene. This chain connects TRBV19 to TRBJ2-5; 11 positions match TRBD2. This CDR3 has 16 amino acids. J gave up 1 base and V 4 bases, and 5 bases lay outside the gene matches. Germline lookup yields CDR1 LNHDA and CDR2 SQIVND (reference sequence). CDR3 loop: CASSRLAGLVQETQYF. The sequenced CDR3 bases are TGTGCCAGTAGTAGACTAGCGGGGCTGGTCCAAGAGACC.

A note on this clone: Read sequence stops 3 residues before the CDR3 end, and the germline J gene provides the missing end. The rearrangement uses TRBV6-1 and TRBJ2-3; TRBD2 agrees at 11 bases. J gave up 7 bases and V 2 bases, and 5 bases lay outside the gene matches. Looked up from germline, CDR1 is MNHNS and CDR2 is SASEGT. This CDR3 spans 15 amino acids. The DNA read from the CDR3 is TGTGCCAGCAGTGAAACTAGCGGGAGAGGCAATACG. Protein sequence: CASSETSGRGNT. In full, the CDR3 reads CASSETSGRGNTQYF.

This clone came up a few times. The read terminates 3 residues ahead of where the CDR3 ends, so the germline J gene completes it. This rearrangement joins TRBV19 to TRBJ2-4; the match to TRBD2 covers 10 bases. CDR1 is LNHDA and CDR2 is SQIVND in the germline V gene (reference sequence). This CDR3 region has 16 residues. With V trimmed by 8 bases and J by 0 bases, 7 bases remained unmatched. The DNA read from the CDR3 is TGTGCCAGTTCGACTAGCGGGTTGTCAGCCAAAAACATT. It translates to CASSTSGLSAKNI. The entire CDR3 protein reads CASSTSGLSAKNIQYF.

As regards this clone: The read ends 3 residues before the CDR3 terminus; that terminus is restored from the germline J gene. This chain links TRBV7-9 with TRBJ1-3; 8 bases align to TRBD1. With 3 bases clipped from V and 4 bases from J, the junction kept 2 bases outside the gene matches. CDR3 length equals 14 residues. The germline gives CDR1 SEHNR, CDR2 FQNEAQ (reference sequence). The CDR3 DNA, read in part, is TGTGCCAGCAGCTTGTGGGACAGGGGAAACACC. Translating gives CASSLWDRGNT. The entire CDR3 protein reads CASSLWDRGNTIYF. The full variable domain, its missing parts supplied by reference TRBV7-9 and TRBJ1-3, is DTGVSQNPRHKITKRGQNVTFRCDPISEHNRLYWYRQTLGQGPEFLTYFQNEAQLEKSRLLSDRFSAERPKGSFSTLEIQRTEQGDSAMYLCASSLWDRGNTIYFGEGSWLTVV.

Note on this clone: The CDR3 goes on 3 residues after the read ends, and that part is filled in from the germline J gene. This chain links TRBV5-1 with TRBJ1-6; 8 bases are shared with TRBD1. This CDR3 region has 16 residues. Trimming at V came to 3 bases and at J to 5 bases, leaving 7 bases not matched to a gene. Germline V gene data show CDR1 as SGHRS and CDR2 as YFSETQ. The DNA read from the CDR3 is TGCGCCAGCAGCTGGACAGGGTTAGGGGATAATTCACCC. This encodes CASSWTGLGDNSP. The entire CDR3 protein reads CASSWTGLGDNSPLHF.

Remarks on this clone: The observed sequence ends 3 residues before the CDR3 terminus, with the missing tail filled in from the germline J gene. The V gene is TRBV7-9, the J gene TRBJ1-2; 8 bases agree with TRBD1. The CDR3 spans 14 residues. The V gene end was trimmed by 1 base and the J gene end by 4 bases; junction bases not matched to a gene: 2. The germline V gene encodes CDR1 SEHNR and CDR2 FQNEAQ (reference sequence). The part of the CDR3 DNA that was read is TGTGCCAGCAGCTTAGAGGACAGGGCCTATGGC. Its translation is CASSLEDRAYG. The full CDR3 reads CASSLEDRAYGYTF.

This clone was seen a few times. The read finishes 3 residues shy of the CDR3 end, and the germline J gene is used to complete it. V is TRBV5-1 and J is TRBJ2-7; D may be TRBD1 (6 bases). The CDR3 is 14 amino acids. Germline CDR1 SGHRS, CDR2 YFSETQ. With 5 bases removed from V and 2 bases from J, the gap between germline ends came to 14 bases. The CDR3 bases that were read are TGCGCCAGCAGTCCACAGGGCAGCACCTACGAG. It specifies CASSPQGSTYE. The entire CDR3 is CASSPQGSTYEQYF.

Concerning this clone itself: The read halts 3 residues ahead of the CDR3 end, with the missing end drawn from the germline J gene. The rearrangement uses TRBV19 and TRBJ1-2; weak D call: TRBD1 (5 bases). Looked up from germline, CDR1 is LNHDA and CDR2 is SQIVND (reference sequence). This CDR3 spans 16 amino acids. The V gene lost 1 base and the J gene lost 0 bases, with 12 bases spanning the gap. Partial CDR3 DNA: TGTGCCAGTAGTATAGCCAGGGTTCGGGCTAACTATGGC. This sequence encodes CASSIARVRANYG. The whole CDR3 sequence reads CASSIARVRANYGYTF. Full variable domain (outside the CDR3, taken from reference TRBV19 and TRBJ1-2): DGGITQSPKYLFRKEGQNVTLSCEQNLNHDAMYWYRQDPGQGLRLIYYSQIVNDFQKGDIAEGYSVSREKKESFPLTVTSAQKNPTAFYLCASSIARVRANYGYTFGSGTRLTVV.

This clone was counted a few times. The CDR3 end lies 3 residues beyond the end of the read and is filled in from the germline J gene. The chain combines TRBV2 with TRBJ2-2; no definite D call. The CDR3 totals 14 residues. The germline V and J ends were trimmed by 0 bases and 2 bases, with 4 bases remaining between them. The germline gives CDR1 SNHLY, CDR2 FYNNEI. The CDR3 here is CASSEAVNTGELFF. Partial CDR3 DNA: TGTGCCAGCAGTGAAGCTGTAAACACCGGGGAG.

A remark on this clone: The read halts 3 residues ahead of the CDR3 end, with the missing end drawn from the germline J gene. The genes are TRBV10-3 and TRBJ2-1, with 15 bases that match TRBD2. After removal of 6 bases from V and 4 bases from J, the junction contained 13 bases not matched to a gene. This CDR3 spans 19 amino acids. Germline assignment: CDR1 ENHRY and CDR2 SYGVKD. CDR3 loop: CAISPLGLAGGTRYNEQFF. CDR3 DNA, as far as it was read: TGTGCCATCAGCCCTCTTGGACTAGCGGGAGGGACGAGGTACAATGAG.

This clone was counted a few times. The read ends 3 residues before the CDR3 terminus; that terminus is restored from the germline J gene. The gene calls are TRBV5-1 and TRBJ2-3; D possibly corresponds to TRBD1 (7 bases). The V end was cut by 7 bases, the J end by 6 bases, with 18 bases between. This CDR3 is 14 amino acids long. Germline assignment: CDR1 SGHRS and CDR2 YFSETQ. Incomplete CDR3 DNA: TGCGCCAGCCAGACAGGGAACAGCGGGGATACG. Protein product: CASQTGNSGDT. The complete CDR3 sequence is CASQTGNSGDTQYF.

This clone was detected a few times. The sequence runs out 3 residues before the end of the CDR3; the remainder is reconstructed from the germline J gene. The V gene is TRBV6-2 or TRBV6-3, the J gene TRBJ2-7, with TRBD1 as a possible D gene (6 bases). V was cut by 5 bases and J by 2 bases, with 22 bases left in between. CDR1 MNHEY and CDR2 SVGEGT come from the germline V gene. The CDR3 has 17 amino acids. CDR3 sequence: CASSTPVDSSSPYEQYF. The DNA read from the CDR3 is TGTGCCAGCAGTACTCCAGTGGACAGTTCTTCCCCCTACGAG.

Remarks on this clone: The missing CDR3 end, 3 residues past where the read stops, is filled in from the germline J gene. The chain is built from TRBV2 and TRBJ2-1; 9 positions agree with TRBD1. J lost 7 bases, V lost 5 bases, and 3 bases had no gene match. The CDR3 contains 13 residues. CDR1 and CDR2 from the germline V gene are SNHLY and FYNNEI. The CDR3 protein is CASSRTGVNEQFF. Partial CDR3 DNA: TGTGCCAGCAGTCGGACAGGGGTTAATGAG.

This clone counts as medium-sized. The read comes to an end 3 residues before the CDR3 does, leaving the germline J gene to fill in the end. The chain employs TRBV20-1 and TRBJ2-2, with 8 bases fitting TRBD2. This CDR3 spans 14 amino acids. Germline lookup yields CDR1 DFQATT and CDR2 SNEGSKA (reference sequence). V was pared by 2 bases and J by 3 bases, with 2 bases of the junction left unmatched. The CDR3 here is CSARTGGDTGELFF. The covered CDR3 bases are TGCAGTGCTAGAACGGGAGGGGACACCGGGGAG.

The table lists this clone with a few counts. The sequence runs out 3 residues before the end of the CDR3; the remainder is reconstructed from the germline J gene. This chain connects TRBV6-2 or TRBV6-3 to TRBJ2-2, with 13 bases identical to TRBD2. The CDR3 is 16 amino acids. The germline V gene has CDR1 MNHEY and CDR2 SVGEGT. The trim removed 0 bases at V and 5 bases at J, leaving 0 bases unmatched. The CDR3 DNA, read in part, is TGTGCCAGCAGTTACTCGGGACTAGCGGGGACCGGGGAG. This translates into CASSYSGLAGTGE. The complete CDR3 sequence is CASSYSGLAGTGELFF.

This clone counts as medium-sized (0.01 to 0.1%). The sequenced part of the CDR3 DNA is TGTGCCAGCAGTTACTCGATGGTGGACAGGGGCACTGAA. Amino acids: CASSYSMVDRGTE. Given in full, the CDR3 is CASSYSMVDRGTEAFF. J is TRBJ1-1 and V is TRBV6-2 or TRBV6-3, with 9 bases that match TRBD1. The CDR3 extends 3 residues past the end of the read, so its final part is completed from the germline J gene. The CDR3 is made up of 16 amino acids. V gave up 0 bases and J gave up 4 bases; unmatched junction bases: 6. Germline CDR1 reads MNHEY; CDR2 reads SVGEGT.

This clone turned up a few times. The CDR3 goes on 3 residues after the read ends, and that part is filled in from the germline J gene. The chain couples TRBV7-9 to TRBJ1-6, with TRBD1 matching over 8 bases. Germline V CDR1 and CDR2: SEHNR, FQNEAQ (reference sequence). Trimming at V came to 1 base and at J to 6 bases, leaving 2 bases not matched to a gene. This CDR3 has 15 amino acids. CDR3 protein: CASSLGGQGNSPLHF. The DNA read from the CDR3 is TGTGCCAGCAGCTTAGGCGGACAGGGTAATTCACCC.